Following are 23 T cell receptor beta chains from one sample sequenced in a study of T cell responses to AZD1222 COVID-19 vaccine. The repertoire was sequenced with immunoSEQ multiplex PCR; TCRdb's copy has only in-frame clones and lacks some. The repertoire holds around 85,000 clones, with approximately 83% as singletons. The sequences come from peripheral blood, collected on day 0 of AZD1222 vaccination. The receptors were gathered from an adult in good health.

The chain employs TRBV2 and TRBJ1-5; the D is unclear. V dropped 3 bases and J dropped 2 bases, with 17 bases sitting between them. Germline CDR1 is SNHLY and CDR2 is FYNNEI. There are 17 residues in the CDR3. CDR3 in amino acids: CASSDYVGWGGNQPQHF. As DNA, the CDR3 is TGTGCCAGCAGTGACTATGTTGGATGGGGTGGCAATCAGCCCCAGCATTTT.

CDR3 region: CASSLDRRLGQAQYNEQFF. The DNA of the CDR3 is TGTGCCAGCAGCTTAGACCGAAGATTGGGACAGGCTCAATACAATGAGCAGTTCTTC. The chain recombines TRBV11-3 with TRBJ2-1; 8 bases agree with TRBD1. The V and J ends lost 0 bases and 4 bases, in that order; junction bases with no gene match: 14. CDR3 length: 19 amino acids. Germline V CDR1 and CDR2: SGHNT, YENEEA.

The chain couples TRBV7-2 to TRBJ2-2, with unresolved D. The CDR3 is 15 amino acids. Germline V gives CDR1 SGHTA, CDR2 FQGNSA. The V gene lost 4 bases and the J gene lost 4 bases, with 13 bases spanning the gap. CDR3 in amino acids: CASSSTVASTGELFF. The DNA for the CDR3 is TGTGCCAGCAGCTCGACCGTAGCTAGCACCGGGGAGCTGTTTTTT. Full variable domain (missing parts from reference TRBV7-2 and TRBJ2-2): GAGVSQSPSNKVTEKGKDVELRCDPISGHTALYWYRQSLGQGLEFLIYFQGNSAPDKSGLPSDRFSAERTGGSVSTLTIQRTQQEDSAVYLCASSSTVASTGELFFGEGSRLTVL.

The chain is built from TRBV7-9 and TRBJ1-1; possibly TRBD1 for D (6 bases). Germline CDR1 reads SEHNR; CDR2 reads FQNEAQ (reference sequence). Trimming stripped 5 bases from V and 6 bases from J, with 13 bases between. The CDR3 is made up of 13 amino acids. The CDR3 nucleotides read TGTGCCAGCAGCCCAAGGACAGATTCTGAAGCTTTCTTT. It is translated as CASSPRTDSEAFF.

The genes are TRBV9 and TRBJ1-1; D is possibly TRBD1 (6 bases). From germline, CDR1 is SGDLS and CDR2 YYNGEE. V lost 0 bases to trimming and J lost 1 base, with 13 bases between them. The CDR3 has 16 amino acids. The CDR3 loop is CASSVGIQGKNTEAFF. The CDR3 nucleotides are TGTGCCAGCAGCGTAGGTATCCAGGGGAAGAACACTGAAGCTTTCTTT.

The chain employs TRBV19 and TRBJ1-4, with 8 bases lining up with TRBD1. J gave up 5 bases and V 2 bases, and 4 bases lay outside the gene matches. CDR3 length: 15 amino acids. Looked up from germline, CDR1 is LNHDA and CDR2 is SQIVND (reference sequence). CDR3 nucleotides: TGTGCCAGTAGTATACCGAGGACAGGGAATGAAAAACTGTTTTTT. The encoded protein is CASSIPRTGNEKLFF.

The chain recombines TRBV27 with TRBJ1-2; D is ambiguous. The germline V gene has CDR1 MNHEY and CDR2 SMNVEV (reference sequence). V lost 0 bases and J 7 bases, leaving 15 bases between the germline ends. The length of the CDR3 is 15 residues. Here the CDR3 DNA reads TGTGCCAGCAGTTTATCGAGCCTACCGAAAGGTGGCTACACCTTC. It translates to CASSLSSLPKGGYTF.

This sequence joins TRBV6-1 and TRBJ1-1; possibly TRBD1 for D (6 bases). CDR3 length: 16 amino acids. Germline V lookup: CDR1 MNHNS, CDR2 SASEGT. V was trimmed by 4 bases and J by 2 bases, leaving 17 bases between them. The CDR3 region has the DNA TGTGCCAGCAGTGTCCAGGGGCGCCAGACTAACACTGAAGCTTTCTTT. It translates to CASSVQGRQTNTEAFF.

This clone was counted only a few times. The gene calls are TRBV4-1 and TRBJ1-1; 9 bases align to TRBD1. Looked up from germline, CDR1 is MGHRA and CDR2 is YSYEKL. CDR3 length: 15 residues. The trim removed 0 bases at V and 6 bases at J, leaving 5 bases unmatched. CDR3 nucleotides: TGCGCCAGCAGCCAAGACAACAGGGGGCTGGCTGAAGCTTTCTTT. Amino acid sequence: CASSQDNRGLAEAFF.

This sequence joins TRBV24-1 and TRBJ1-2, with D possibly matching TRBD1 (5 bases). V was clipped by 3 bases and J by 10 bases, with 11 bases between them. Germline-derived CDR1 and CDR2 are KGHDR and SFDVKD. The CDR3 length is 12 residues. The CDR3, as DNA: TGTGCCACCAGTGATGGGGCAGATATCTACACCTTC. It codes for CATSDGADIYTF.

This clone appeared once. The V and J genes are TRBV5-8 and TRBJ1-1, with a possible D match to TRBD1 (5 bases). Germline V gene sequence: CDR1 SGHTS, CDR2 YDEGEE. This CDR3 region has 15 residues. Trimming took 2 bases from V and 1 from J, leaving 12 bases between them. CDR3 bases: TGTGCCAGCAGCTTTGACAGATCATGGAACACTGAAGCTTTCTTT. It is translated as CASSFDRSWNTEAFF. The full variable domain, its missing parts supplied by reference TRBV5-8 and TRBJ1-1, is EAGVTQSPTHLIKTRGQQATLRCSPISGHTSVYWYQQALGLGLQFLLWYDEGEERNRGNFPPRFSGRQFPNYSSELNVNALELEDSALYLCASSFDRSWNTEAFFGQGTRLTVV.

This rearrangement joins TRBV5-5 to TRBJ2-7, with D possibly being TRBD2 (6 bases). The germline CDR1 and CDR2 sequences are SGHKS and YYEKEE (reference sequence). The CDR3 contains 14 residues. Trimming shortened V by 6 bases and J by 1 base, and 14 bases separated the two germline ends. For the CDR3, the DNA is TGTGCCAGCAACTTAGTCGGGAGATCCTACGAGCAGTACTTC. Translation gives CASNLVGRSYEQYF.

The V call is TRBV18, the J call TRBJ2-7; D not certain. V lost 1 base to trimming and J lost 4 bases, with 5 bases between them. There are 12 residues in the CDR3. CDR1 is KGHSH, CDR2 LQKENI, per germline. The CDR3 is CASSPQQYEQYF. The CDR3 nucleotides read TGTGCCAGCTCACCACAACAGTACGAGCAGTACTTC.

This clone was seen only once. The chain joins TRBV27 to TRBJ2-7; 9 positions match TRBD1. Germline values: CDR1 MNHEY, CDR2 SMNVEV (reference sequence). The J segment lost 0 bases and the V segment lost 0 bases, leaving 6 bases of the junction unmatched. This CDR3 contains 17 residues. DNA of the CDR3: TGTGCCAGCAGTTTATCAGGTTTGACAGGGGGCTCCTACGAGCAGTACTTC. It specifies CASSLSGLTGGSYEQYF.

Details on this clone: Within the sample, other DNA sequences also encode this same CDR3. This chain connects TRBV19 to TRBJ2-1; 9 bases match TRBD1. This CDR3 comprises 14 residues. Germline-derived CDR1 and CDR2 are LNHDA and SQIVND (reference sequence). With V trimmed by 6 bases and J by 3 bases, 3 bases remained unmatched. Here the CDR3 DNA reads TGTGCCAGTAGGGGACAGGGTTTCTACAATGAGCAGTTCTTC. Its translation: CASRGQGFYNEQFF.

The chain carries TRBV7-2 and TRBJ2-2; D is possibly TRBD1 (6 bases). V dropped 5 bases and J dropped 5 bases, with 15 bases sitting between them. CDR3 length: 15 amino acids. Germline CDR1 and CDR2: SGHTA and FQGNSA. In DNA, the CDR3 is TGTGCCAGCAGCCCCCGAGGGGGTGCTACCGGGGAGCTGTTTTTT. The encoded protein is CASSPRGGATGELFF. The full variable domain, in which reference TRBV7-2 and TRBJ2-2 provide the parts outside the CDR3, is GAGVSQSPSNKVTEKGKDVELRCDPISGHTALYWYRQSLGQGLEFLIYFQGNSAPDKSGLPSDRFSAERTGGSVSTLTIQRTQQEDSAVYLCASSPRGGATGELFFGEGSRLTVL.

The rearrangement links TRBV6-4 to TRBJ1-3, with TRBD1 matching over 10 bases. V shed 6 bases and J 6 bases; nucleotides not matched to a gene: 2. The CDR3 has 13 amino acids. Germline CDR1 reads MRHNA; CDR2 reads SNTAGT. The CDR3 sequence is CASRGTGANTIYF. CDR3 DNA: TGTGCCAGCAGAGGGACAGGGGCAAACACCATATATTTT.

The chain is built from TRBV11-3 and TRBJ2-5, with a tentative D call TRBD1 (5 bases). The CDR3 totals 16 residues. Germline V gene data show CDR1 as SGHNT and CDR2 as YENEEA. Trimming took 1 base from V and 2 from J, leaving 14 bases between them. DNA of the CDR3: TGTGCCAGCAGCTTAGTCGAGTCGAGACAGCAAGAGACCCAGTACTTC. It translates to CASSLVESRQQETQYF.

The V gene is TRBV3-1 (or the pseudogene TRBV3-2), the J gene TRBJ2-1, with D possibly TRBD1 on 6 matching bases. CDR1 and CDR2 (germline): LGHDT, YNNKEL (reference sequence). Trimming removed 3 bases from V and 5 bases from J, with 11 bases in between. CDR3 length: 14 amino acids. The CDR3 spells CASSHTDRNNEQFF. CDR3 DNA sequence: TGTGCCAGCAGCCACACGGACAGAAACAATGAGCAGTTCTTC.

CDR3 DNA sequence: TGTGCCAGTAGTATGATAGGAGACAACACTGAAGCTTTCTTT. Its translation: CASSMIGDNTEAFF. The rearrangement uses TRBV19 and TRBJ1-1; D gene ambiguous. The V and J ends lost 3 bases and 2 bases respectively, with 10 bases between them. Germline-derived CDR1 and CDR2 are LNHDA and SQIVND (reference sequence). There are 14 residues in the CDR3.

In DNA form, the CDR3 reads TGTGCCAGTACAGGAAGGGGGCGGAACACCGGGGAGCTGTTTTTT. This codes for CASTGRGRNTGELFF. The chain couples TRBV19 to TRBJ2-2; 7 bases line up with TRBD1. Per germline, CDR1 LNHDA and CDR2 SQIVND (reference sequence). The CDR3 has 15 amino acids. The J segment lost 1 base and the V segment lost 7 bases, leaving 6 bases of the junction unmatched.

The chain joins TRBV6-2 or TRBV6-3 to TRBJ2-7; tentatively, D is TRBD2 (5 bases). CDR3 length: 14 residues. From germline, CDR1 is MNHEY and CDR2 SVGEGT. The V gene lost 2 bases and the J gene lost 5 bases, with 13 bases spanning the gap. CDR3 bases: TGTGCCAGCAGTTACAACGGCTTACTAGACGAGCAGTACTTC. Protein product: CASSYNGLLDEQYF.

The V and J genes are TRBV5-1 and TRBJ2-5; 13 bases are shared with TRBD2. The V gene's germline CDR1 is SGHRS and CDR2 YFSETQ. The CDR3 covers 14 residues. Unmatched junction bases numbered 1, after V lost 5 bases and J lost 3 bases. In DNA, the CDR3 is TGCGCCAGCAGGGGGACTAGCGGGGAAGAGACCCAGTACTTC. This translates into CASRGTSGEETQYF.